The rows below give T cell receptor beta chains drawn from one sample of a study of Graves' ophthalmopathy and Graves' hyperthyroidism. MiXCR, run by TCRdb on the multiplex PCR reads, gives a single entry per CDR3 protein. The sample lists around 1.1 million distinct CDR3 sequences, about two fifths occurring once. Sequenced material: peripheral blood or thyroid tissue (not recorded which). All receptors come from an adult man with Graves' hyperthyroidism. The CDR3 runs from the conserved cysteine through the conserved F or W. Fields, in order: clone size, J gene, V gene, D gene, CDR3 protein, CDR3 DNA. D genes are given only for firm matches. Some rows have no size entry. The others give once, few or many, or a class for an expanded clone.

clone size: .
J gene: TRBJ1-5
V gene: TRBV4-3
D gene: .
CDR3 protein: CASSWQLNQPQHF
CDR3 DNA: TGCGCCAGCAGCTGGCAGCTGAATCAGCCCCAGCATTTT

clone size: .
J gene: TRBJ1-5
V gene: TRBV7-9
D gene: TRBD1
CDR3 protein: CASSLGQAMQPQHF
CDR3 DNA: TGTGCCAGCAGCCTGGGACAGGCAATGCAGCCCCAGCATTTT

clone size: .
J gene: TRBJ1-1
V gene: TRBV5-1
D gene: TRBD1
CDR3 protein: CASDHMRQSDRGAFF
CDR3 DNA: TGCGCCAGCGACCATATGCGACAGTCAGACAGGGGAGCTTTCTTT

clone size: few
J gene: TRBJ1-4
V gene: TRBV5-1
D gene: .
CDR3 protein: CASSFQGTNEKLFF
CDR3 DNA: TGCGCCAGCAGCTTTCAGGGGACTAATGAAAAACTGTTTTTT

clone size: many
J gene: TRBJ1-1
V gene: TRBV7-9
D gene: .
CDR3 protein: CASSLVDRSVEAFF
CDR3 DNA: TGTGCCAGCAGCTTAGTCGACAGATCGGTTGAAGCTTTCTTT

clone size: .
J gene: TRBJ2-2
V gene: TRBV10-3
D gene: .
CDR3 protein: CAIHSTGELFF
CDR3 DNA: TGTGCCATTCACAGCACCGGGGAGCTGTTTTTT

clone size: many
J gene: TRBJ1-2
V gene: TRBV6-1
D gene: TRBD1
CDR3 protein: CASRAGQGADYGYTF
CDR3 DNA: TGTGCCAGCAGGGCCGGACAGGGGGCGGACTATGGCTACACCTTC

clone size: .
J gene: TRBJ2-5
V gene: TRBV7-9
D gene: TRBD2
CDR3 protein: CASSSSGLAGEETQYF
CDR3 DNA: TGTGCCAGCAGCTCTTCGGGACTAGCGGGAGAAGAGACCCAGTACTTC

clone size: many
J gene: TRBJ1-6
V gene: TRBV19
D gene: .
CDR3 protein: CASSSGGGGIPNSPLHF
CDR3 DNA: TGTGCCAGTAGCTCCGGCGGGGGGGGGATACCTAATTCACCCCTCCACTTT

clone size: many
J gene: TRBJ2-5
V gene: TRBV19
D gene: .
CDR3 protein: CAARRDGQETQYF
CDR3 DNA: TGTGCCGCAAGGAGGGATGGGCAAGAGACCCAGTACTTC

clone size: once
J gene: TRBJ2-6
V gene: TRBV6-1
D gene: TRBD1
CDR3 protein: CASSEQGATGANVLAF
CDR3 DNA: TGTGCCAGCAGTGAGCAGGGGGCGACTGGGGCCAACGTCCTGGCTTTC

clone size: .
J gene: TRBJ2-6
V gene: TRBV7-8
D gene: TRBD1
CDR3 protein: CASSLRQGAYSGANVLTF
CDR3 DNA: TGTGCCAGCAGCCTGAGACAGGGGGCCTACTCTGGGGCCAACGTCCTGACTTTC

clone size: .
J gene: TRBJ1-2
V gene: TRBV20-1
D gene: TRBD1
CDR3 protein: CSAYTRTGQLFYGYTF
CDR3 DNA: TGCAGTGCGTACACTCGGACAGGGCAGCTCTTCTATGGCTACACCTTC

clone size: .
J gene: TRBJ2-2
V gene: TRBV29-1
D gene: .
CDR3 protein: CSVEIARGNTGELFF
CDR3 DNA: TGCAGCGTTGAAATAGCCAGGGGGAACACCGGGGAGCTGTTTTTT

clone size: few
J gene: TRBJ1-1
V gene: TRBV5-6
D gene: TRBD1
CDR3 protein: CASSLMTGPSEAFF
CDR3 DNA: TGTGCCAGCAGCTTGATGACAGGGCCCTCTGAAGCTTTCTTT

clone size: many
J gene: TRBJ1-2
V gene: TRBV5-6
D gene: .
CDR3 protein: CASSPQGLDYGYTF
CDR3 DNA: TGTGCCAGCTCCCCCCAGGGTCTCGACTATGGCTACACCTTC

clone size: many
J gene: TRBJ2-7
V gene: TRBV9
D gene: TRBD2
CDR3 protein: CASSVEPAGGREQYF
CDR3 DNA: TGTGCCAGCAGCGTAGAGCCAGCGGGAGGACGCGAGCAGTACTTC

clone size: many
J gene: TRBJ1-5
V gene: TRBV15
D gene: .
CDR3 protein: CATSIIVGGSNQPQHF
CDR3 DNA: TGTGCCACCAGCATAATTGTCGGAGGTAGCAATCAGCCCCAGCATTTT

clone size: .
J gene: TRBJ1-5
V gene: TRBV6-5
D gene: .
CDR3 protein: CAISLLINQPQHF
CDR3 DNA: TGTGCCATCAGTCTTCTAATTAATCAGCCCCAGCATTTT

clone size: .
J gene: TRBJ2-6
V gene: TRBV20-1
D gene: .
CDR3 protein: CSSSPFSSGANVLTF
CDR3 DNA: TGCAGTTCTAGTCCCTTTTCCTCTGGGGCCAACGTCCTGACTTTC

clone size: once
J gene: TRBJ2-7
V gene: TRBV20-1
D gene: .
CDR3 protein: CSARRQDF
CDR3 DNA: TGCAGTGCGAGGAGACAGGACTTC

clone size: .
J gene: TRBJ1-3
V gene: TRBV29-1
D gene: .
CDR3 protein: CSAKGGGRSSGNTIYF
CDR3 DNA: TGCAGCGCAAAAGGCGGGGGCCGTAGCTCTGGAAACACCATATATTTT